These 27 T cell receptor beta chains were all obtained from the same sample, sequenced in a study of shared clonotypes between healthy human individuals. TCRdb's table, derived via immunoSEQ multiplex PCR, lists solely in-frame clones and lacks some. The sample yields over a million clones, around three quarters seen once. Sequencing was carried out using memory CD4+ T cells from PBMCs. Subset here: CD45RA-negative fraction. Receptors were obtained from a man between 18 and 29 years old in good health. Some clones in this sample may be carry-over from other donors' samples.

This clone was seen only once. The genes are TRBV28 and TRBJ1-2; D is possibly TRBD1 (5 bases). V was clipped by 1 base and J by 8 bases, with 8 bases between them. The CDR3 sequence is 12 residues long. Germline-derived CDR1 and CDR2 are MDHEN and SYDVKM. CDR3 loop: CASSLSGQGYTF. DNA for the CDR3: TGTGCCAGCAGTTTATCAGGGCAGGGCTACACCTTC.

In DNA form, the CDR3 reads TGTGCCAGCAGGGAGGCCTCCTACAATGAGCAGTTCTTC. As protein: CASREASYNEQFF. The chain uses TRBV28 and TRBJ2-1, with D possibly matching TRBD2 (5 bases). Germline CDR1 reads MDHEN; CDR2 reads SYDVKM. V was trimmed by 6 bases and J by 0 bases, leaving 6 bases between them. This CDR3 is built from 13 residues. The whole variable domain, filled in from reference TRBV28 and TRBJ2-1, reads DVKVTQSSRYLVKRTGEKVFLECVQDMDHENMFWYRQDPGLGLRLIYFSYDVKMKEKGDIPEGYSVSREKKERFSLILESASTNQTSMYLCASREASYNEQFFGPGTRLTVL.

This clone appeared a few times. The chain joins TRBV7-8 to TRBJ2-5; D gene ambiguous. Germline CDR1 SGHVS, CDR2 FQNEAQ. Trimming took off 1 base at V and 4 bases at J, with 19 bases between the two ends. This CDR3 comprises 17 residues. This chain's CDR3 is CASSLVPSSPFGETQYF. CDR3 sequence (DNA): TGTGCCAGCAGCTTAGTTCCTTCCAGCCCCTTCGGAGAGACCCAGTACTTC.

This CDR3 is CASSGAPGRGVYF. The DNA of the CDR3 is TGTGCCAGCAGTGGGGCGCCGGGCAGGGGCGTGTATTTT. This chain links TRBV2 with TRBJ2-3; D perhaps matches TRBD1 (6 bases). Germline CDR1 reads SNHLY; CDR2 reads FYNNEI. V lost 4 bases and J lost 14, with 19 bases in between. The CDR3 is 13 amino acids.

The rearrangement joins TRBV15 to TRBJ2-1; TRBD2 matches at 10 bases. Germline lookup yields CDR1 LNHNV and CDR2 YYDKDF (reference sequence). The CDR3 extends over 15 amino acids. The trim removed 1 base at V and 8 bases at J, leaving 5 bases unmatched. This chain's CDR3 is CATSRGSGRVDEQFF. As DNA, the CDR3 is TGTGCCACCAGCAGAGGCAGCGGGAGGGTGGATGAGCAGTTCTTC.

The rearrangement links TRBV18 to TRBJ1-1; D is perhaps TRBD1 (5 bases). Germline CDR1 reads KGHSH; CDR2 reads LQKENI. V was clipped by 8 bases and J by 4 bases, with 17 bases between them. This CDR3 contains 14 residues. CDR3 amino acids: CASQLGGGITEAFF. CDR3 nucleotides: TGTGCCAGCCAATTGGGTGGGGGGATCACTGAAGCTTTCTTT.

The genes are TRBV6-6 and TRBJ2-6; no firm D call. Germline V gives CDR1 MNHNY, CDR2 SVGAGI (reference sequence). Trimming cost V 6 bases and J 0 bases, with 9 bases left between them. The CDR3 has 15 amino acids. This CDR3 is CASSSAPSGANVLTF. CDR3 nucleotide sequence: TGTGCCAGCAGCTCGGCCCCCTCTGGGGCCAACGTCCTGACTTTC.

This clone is a singleton in its sample. CDR3 sequence reads: CASSLGTSVTGELFF. The CDR3 DNA is TGTGCCAGCAGCTTGGGGACTAGCGTCACCGGGGAGCTGTTTTTT. This rearrangement joins TRBV7-7 to TRBJ2-2; 10 bases map to TRBD2. CDR1 and CDR2 (germline): SSHAT, FNYEAQ (reference sequence). The CDR3 sequence is 15 residues long. V gave up 3 bases and J gave up 4 bases; unmatched junction bases: 2.

The sample holds many counts of this clone. The V gene is TRBV28, the J gene TRBJ2-5; 8 bases match TRBD2. Germline CDR1 and CDR2: MDHEN and SYDVKM. J was trimmed by 1 base and V by 3 bases; bases with no gene match: 4. The CDR3 contains 15 residues. CDR3 coding DNA: TGTGCCAGCAGTTTGCCTAGCGGGTCCCAAGAGACCCAGTACTTC. This gives the protein CASSLPSGSQETQYF.

Of note for this clone: Since a much larger clone is just one base distant, this may be a read error. Distinct nucleotide sequences in the sample also encode this CDR3. V and J are TRBV4-1 and TRBJ2-1; perhaps TRBD2 as D (7 bases). This CDR3 contains 15 residues. V lost 4 bases, J lost 3 bases, and 13 bases lay in between. CDR1 MGHRA and CDR2 YSYEKL come from the germline V gene. This CDR3 reads CASSLTGGNYNEQFF. As DNA, the CDR3 is TGCGCCAGCAGCCTCACGGGGGGCAACTACAATGAGCAGTTCTTC.

The chain carries TRBV28 and TRBJ2-1, with 8 bases matching TRBD2. Germline-derived CDR1 and CDR2 are MDHEN and SYDVKM. The CDR3 has 15 amino acids. V lost 6 bases and J lost 1; bases outside the gene matches: 5. The CDR3 region has the DNA TGTGCCAGCAGATTCAGCGGGGGATCCTACAATGAGCAGTTCTTC. It yields the protein CASRFSGGSYNEQFF.

Written as DNA, the CDR3 is TGTGCCAGCAGCTCCATTCAGGGGGAAGGGTCTAACGTCCTGACTTTC. Protein sequence: CASSSIQGEGSNVLTF. The chain has TRBV11-2 and TRBJ2-6, with 7 bases lining up with TRBD1. The CDR3 totals 16 residues. CDR1 is SGHAT and CDR2 is FQNNGV in the germline V gene. V trimming: 4 bases; J trimming: 10 bases; junction bases outside the gene matches: 13.

This clone was seen at least ten times. The CDR3 nucleotides are TGTGCCAGCAGTGAAGCTTGGACACACATGAACACTGAAGCTTTCTTT. It translates to CASSEAWTHMNTEAFF. This rearrangement joins TRBV6-1 to TRBJ1-1; TRBD1 is a possible D gene (5 bases). Germline CDR1 and CDR2: MNHNS and SASEGT. CDR3 length: 16 residues. The V end lost 0 bases, the J end lost 0 bases, and 11 bases lay between the germline ends.

The rearrangement joins TRBV5-1 to TRBJ2-1; a weak D match, TRBD2 (5 bases). The CDR3 has 14 residues. Trimming cost V 4 bases and J 2 bases, with 10 bases left between them. Germline assignment: CDR1 SGHRS and CDR2 YFSETQ. CDR3 sequence reads: CASSVAKPYNEQFF. The CDR3 region has the DNA TGCGCCAGCAGCGTAGCGAAACCCTACAATGAGCAGTTCTTC.

The V gene is TRBV10-2, the J gene TRBJ2-7; D is possibly TRBD1 (5 bases). V lost 3 bases, J lost 4 bases, and 10 bases lay in between. Germline CDR1 WSHSY, CDR2 SAAADI. The CDR3 consists of 13 residues. Here the CDR3 reads CASSEGTGYEQYF. The CDR3 nucleotides are TGCGCCAGCAGTGAAGGAACAGGTTACGAGCAGTACTTC.

As concerns this clone: At one end the junction does not follow the germline gene, possibly because of a read error. V is TRBV7-8 and J is TRBJ2-6; D unresolved. The CDR3 extends over 14 amino acids. Germline V CDR1 and CDR2: SGHVS, FQNEAQ. The CDR3 loop reads CASSLAGIVLGKAF. The DNA for the CDR3 is TGTGCCAGCAGCTTAGCCGGCATAGTTTTGGGGAAGGCTTTC.

For this clone: The same CDR3 can be traced to other DNA sequences in this sample. The chain joins TRBV5-6 to TRBJ2-6; D is undetermined. The CDR3 covers 13 residues. The ends were cut back, 1 base at V and 1 base at J, with 0 bases in the middle. Germline V gene data show CDR1 as SGHDT and CDR2 as YYEEEE. The CDR3 protein is CASSLSGANVLTF. Written as DNA, the CDR3 is TGTGCCAGCAGCTTGTCTGGGGCCAACGTCCTGACTTTC.

The chain employs TRBV19 and TRBJ1-2; D unclear. Germline CDR1 reads LNHDA; CDR2 reads SQIVND (reference sequence). V lost 5 bases to trimming and J lost 0 bases, with 10 bases between them. The CDR3 spans 14 residues. DNA of the CDR3: TGTGCCAGTAGTCCAGGAGAAACTAACTATGGCTACACCTTC. This encodes CASSPGETNYGYTF.

The rearrangement joins TRBV4-2 to TRBJ2-7; tentatively, D is TRBD1 or TRBD2 (5 bases each). Germline assignment: CDR1 LGHNA and CDR2 YNFKEQ. This CDR3 spans 15 amino acids. Deletions cut 0 bases from V and 6 bases from J, with 15 bases between. In nucleotides, the CDR3 is TGTGCCAGCAGCCAAGATCTAGGGACCCTCCTCGAGCAGTACTTC. Its translation: CASSQDLGTLLEQYF.

Only a few counts were recorded for this clone. The J gene is TRBJ2-1, the V gene TRBV6-5; 7 nucleotides align to TRBD2. CDR3 length: 15 residues. V dropped 2 bases and J dropped 8; count of bases not matched to a gene: 9. Germline CDR1 MNHEY, CDR2 SVGAGI. The chain's CDR3 is CASSYEAGIRDEQFF. CDR3 coding DNA: TGTGCCAGCAGTTACGAAGCGGGAATTAGGGATGAGCAGTTCTTC.

The rearrangement joins TRBV5-4 to TRBJ2-1; 11 bases fit TRBD2. This CDR3 contains 16 residues. Germline CDR1 SGHNT, CDR2 YYREEE (reference sequence). Trimming at V came to 4 bases and at J to 7 bases, leaving 10 bases not matched to a gene. CDR3: CASSANSGRAVNEQFF. In nucleotides, the CDR3 is TGTGCCAGCAGCGCAAATAGCGGGAGGGCAGTAAATGAGCAGTTCTTC. Variable domain in full (rest from reference TRBV5-4 and TRBJ2-1): ETGVTQSPTHLIKTRGQQVTLRCSSQSGHNTVSWYQQALGQGPQFIFQYYREEENGRGNFPPRFSGLQFPNYSSELNVNALELDDSALYLCASSANSGRAVNEQFFGPGTRLTVL.

Comment on this clone: At one end the junction does not follow the germline gene, possibly because of a read error. V and J are TRBV5-4 and TRBJ2-6; 9 bases fit TRBD1. The CDR3 is 18 residues long. In germline, CDR1 is SGHNT, CDR2 YYREEE (reference sequence). DNA of the CDR3: TGTGCCAGCAGCTTGTCCTCAGCACAGGGGGCTGGGGCCAACGTCCTGGCTTTC. Residues: CASSLSSAQGAGANVLAF.

At least ten counts were recorded for this clone. The chain combines TRBV20-1 with TRBJ1-2; D unclear. The CDR3 spans 8 residues. CDR1 and CDR2 (germline): DFQATT, SNEGSKA (reference sequence). CDR3 amino acids: CRAYGYTF. The DNA of the CDR3 is TGCAGGGCCTATGGCTACACCTTC.

This chain links TRBV30 with TRBJ1-6; D unresolved. Trimming cost V 4 bases and J 13 bases, with 11 bases left between them. The CDR3 is made up of 11 amino acids. Germline-derived CDR1 and CDR2 are GTSNPN and SVGIG (reference sequence). The chain's CDR3 is CAWITAVPLHF. CDR3 DNA: TGTGCCTGGATCACCGCGGTTCCCCTCCACTTT. The variable domain in full, with the rest retrieved from reference TRBV30 and TRBJ1-6, is SQTIHQWPATLVQPVGSPLSLECTVEGTSNPNLYWYRQAAGRGLQLLFYSVGIGQISSEVPQNLSASRPQDRQFILSSKKLLLSDSGFYLCAWITAVPLHFGNGTRLTVT.

The rearrangement links TRBV2 to TRBJ2-7, with 8 positions matching TRBD1. The germline V gene has CDR1 SNHLY and CDR2 FYNNEI. The trim removed 6 bases at V and 1 base at J, leaving 5 bases unmatched. The CDR3 is 14 residues long. In DNA form, the CDR3 reads TGTGCCAGCAGACAGGGGGGAGGATCCTACGAGCAGTACTTC. Encoded protein: CASRQGGGSYEQYF.

Points on this clone: A much more abundant neighbour one base away suggests this may be a read error. The chain joins TRBV7-9 to TRBJ2-3; maybe TRBD2 (5 bases). There are 14 residues in the CDR3. Germline CDR1 SEHNR, CDR2 FQNEAQ (reference sequence). Written as DNA, the CDR3 is TGTGCCAGCAGCTTAGGACTAAGCACAGATGCGCAGTATTTT. Translation gives CASSLGLSTDAQYF.

The rearrangement uses TRBV7-3 and TRBJ2-3; the match to TRBD2 covers 12 bases. Germline trimming cut 5 bases from V and 5 bases from J; bases unmatched to any gene: 5. This CDR3 comprises 15 residues. Germline CDR1 reads SGHTA; CDR2 reads FQGTGA. The CDR3 sequence is CASSPTGLAGDTQYF. CDR3 nucleotides: TGTGCCAGCAGCCCCACGGGACTAGCGGGAGATACGCAGTATTTT. The full variable domain, rest sourced from reference TRBV7-3 and TRBJ2-3, is GAGVSQTPSNKVTEKGKYVELRCDPISGHTALYWYRQSLGQGPEFLIYFQGTGAADDSGLPNDRFFAVRPEGSVSTLKIQRTERGDSAVYLCASSPTGLAGDTQYFGPGTRLTVL.